This TCR beta chain was identified during a study of molecular identifiers for immune sequencing clone quantification. CDR1 and CDR2 (germline): SGHRS, YFSETQ. The CDR3 is 13 residues long. Both previously described methods and listed TCR primers were employed to make bulk TCR libraries. TCRdb re-derived calls from the PCR reads in MiXCR, one entry per CDR3 protein. The table includes a few hundred thousand distinct CDR3 sequences, 20% to 25% detected once. The sample holds a few counts of this clonotype. One junction end does not reproduce the germline sequence, and a read error may be involved. This sequence was found in a human donor in good health. Some libraries in this study had Jurkat cell RNA spiked in. This chain links TRBV5-1 with TRBJ2-7; unclear D gene. Sample: naive CD8+ T cells from blood, with Jurkat cell RNA spiked in. The sample's subset: FACS-sorted CD8+CD4-CCR7+CD45RA+ naive T cells. This chain's CDR3 is CASSLEQSYEQCF. The CDR3 DNA sequence: TGCGCCAGCAGCTTGGAACAGTCCTACGAGCAGTGCTTC.